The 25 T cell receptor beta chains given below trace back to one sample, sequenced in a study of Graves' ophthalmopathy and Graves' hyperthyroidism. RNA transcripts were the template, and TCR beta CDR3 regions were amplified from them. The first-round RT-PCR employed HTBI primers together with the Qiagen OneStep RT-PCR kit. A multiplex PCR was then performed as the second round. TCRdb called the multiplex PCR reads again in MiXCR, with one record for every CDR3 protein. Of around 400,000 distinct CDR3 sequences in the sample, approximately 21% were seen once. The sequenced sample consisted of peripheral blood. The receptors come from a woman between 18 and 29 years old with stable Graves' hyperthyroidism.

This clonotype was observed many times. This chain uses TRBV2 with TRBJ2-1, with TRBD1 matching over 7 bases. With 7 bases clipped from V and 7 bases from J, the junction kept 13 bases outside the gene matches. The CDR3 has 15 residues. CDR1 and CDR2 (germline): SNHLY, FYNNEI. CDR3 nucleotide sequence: TGTGCCAGCACTCCCCGACAGGGATTGTGGAATGAGCAGTTCTTC. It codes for CASTPRQGLWNEQFF.

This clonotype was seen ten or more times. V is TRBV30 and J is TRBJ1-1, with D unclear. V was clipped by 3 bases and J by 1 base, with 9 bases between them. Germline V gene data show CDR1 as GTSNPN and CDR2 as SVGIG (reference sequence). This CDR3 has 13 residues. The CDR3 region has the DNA TGTGCCTGGAGCCCCGCCGCGAACACTGAAGCTTTCTTT. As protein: CAWSPAANTEAFF.

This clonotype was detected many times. The CDR3 sequence is CAIRRGQEYEQYF. As DNA, the CDR3 is TGTGCCATCAGGAGGGGACAGGAGTACGAGCAGTACTTC. The chain has TRBV10-3 and TRBJ2-7; 8 nucleotides match TRBD1. The CDR3 is made up of 13 amino acids. Losses at the gene ends were 6 bases for V and 4 bases for J; bases not matched to a gene: 5. CDR1 and CDR2 (germline): ENHRY, SYGVKD.

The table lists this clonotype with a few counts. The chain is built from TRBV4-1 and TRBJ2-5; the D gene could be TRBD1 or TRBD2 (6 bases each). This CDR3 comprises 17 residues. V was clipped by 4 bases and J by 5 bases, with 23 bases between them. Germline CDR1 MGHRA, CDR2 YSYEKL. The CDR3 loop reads CASSPGASAGSGETQYF. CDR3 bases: TGCGCCAGCAGCCCGGGGGCTAGCGCCGGCTCGGGCGAGACCCAGTACTTC.

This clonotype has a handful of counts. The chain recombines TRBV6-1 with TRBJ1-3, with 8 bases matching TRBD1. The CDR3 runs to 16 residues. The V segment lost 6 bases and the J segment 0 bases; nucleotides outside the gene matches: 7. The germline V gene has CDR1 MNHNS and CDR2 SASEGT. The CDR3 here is CASRRTGKISGNTIYF. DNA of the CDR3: TGTGCCAGCAGGCGGACAGGGAAGATCTCTGGAAACACCATATATTTT.

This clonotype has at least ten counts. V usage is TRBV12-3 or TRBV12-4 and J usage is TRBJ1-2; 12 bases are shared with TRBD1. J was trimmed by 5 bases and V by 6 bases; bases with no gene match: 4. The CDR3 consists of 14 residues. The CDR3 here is CASRGTGGWYGYTF. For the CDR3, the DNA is TGTGCCAGCAGGGGGACAGGGGGCTGGTATGGCTACACCTTC.

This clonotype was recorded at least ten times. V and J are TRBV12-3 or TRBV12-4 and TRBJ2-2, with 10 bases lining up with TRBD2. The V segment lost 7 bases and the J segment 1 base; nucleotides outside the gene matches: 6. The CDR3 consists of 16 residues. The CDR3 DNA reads TGTGCCAGCAAAACTAGCGGGGTAATGAACACCGGGGAGCTGTTTTTT. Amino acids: CASKTSGVMNTGELFF.

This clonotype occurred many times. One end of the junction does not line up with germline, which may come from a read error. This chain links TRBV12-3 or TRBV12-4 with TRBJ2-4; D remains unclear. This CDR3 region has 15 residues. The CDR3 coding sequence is TGTGCCAGCAGTTTATGGAAGGGTTTACAGAACATTAAGTACTTC. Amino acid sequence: CASSLWKGLQNIKYF.

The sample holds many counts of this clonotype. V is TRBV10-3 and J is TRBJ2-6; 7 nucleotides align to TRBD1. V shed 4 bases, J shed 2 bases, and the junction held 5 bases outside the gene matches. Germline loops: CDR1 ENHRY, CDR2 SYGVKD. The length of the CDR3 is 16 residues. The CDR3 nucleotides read TGTGCCATCAGTGCTCTCAGGGGGACTGGGGCCAACGTCCTGACTTTC. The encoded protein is CAISALRGTGANVLTF.

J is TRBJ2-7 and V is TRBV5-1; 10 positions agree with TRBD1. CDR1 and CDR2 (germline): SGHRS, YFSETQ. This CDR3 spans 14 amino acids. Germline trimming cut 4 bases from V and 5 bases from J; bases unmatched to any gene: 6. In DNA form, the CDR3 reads TGCGCCAGCAGCCCTCAGACAGGGGGCGACGAGCAGTACTTC. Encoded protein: CASSPQTGGDEQYF.

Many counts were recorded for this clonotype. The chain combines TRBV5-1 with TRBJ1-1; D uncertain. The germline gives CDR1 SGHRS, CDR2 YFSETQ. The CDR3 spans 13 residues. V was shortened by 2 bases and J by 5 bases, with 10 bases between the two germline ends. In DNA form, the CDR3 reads TGCGCCAGCAGCTTTGGAATGAGGACTGAAGCTTTCTTT. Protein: CASSFGMRTEAFF.

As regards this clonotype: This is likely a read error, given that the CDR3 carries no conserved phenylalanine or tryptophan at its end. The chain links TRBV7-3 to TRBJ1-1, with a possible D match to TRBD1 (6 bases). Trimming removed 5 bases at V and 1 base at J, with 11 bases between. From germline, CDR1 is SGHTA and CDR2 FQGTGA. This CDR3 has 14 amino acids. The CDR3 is CASSVGGRNTEAFV. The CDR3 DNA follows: TGTGCCAGCAGCGTAGGGGGTAGGAACACTGAAGCTTTCGTT.

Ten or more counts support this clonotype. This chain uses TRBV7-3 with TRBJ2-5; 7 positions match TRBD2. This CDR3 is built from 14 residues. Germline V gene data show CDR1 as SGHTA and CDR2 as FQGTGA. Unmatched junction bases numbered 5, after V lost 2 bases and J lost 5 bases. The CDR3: CASSLSWTSETQYF. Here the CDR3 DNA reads TGTGCCAGCAGCTTATCATGGACTAGTGAGACCCAGTACTTC.

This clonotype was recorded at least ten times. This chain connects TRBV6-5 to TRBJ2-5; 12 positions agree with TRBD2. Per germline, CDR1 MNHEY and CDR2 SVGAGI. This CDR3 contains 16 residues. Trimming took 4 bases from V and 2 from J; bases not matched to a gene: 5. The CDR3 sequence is CASSSATSGSQETQYF. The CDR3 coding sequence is TGTGCCAGCAGTTCGGCGACTAGCGGGAGTCAAGAGACCCAGTACTTC.

The CDR3 DNA follows: TGTGCCAGCAGTTACTCCTGGGGAAACACCATATATTTT. It specifies CASSYSWGNTIYF. This chain uses TRBV6-5 with TRBJ1-3; D not resolved. Germline V gives CDR1 MNHEY, CDR2 SVGAGI. The length of the CDR3 is 13 residues. Trimming removed 0 bases at V and 4 bases at J, with 4 bases between.

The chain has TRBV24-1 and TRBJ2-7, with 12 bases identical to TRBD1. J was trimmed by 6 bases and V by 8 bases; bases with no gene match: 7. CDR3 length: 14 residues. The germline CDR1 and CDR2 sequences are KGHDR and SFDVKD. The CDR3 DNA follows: TGTGCCACCATGGGGGGACAGGGGGCCTCCGAGCAGTACTTC. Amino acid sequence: CATMGGQGASEQYF.

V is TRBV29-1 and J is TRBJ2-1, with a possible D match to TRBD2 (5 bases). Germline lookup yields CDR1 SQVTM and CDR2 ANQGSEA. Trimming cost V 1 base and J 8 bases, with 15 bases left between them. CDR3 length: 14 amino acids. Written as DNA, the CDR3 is TGCAGCGTTGAAGGAACTAGTGGGTTCTATGAGCAGTTCTTC. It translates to CSVEGTSGFYEQFF.

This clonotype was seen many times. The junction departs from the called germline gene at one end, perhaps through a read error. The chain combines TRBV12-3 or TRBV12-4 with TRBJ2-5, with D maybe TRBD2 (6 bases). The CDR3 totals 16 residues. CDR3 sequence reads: CASTWRGRLGKETQYF. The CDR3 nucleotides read TGCGCCAGCACCTGGCGTGGGAGACTAGGGAAAGAGACCCAGTACTTC.

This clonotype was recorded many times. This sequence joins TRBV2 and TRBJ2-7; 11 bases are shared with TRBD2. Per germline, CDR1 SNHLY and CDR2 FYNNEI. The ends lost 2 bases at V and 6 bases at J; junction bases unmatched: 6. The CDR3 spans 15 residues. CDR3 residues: CASSESGLAGVEQYF. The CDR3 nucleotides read TGTGCCAGCAGTGAAAGCGGACTAGCGGGTGTCGAGCAGTACTTC.

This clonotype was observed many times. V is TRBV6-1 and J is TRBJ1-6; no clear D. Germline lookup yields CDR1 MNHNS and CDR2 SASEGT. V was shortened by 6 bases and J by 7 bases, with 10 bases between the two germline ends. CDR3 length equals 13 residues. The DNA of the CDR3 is TGTGCCAGCAGGGTCCGGCGGAATTCACCCCTCCACTTT. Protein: CASRVRRNSPLHF.

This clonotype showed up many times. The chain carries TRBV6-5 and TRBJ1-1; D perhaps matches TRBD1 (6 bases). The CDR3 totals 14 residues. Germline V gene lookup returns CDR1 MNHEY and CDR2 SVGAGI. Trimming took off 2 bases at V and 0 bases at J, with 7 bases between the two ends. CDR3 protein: CASSYGQMNTEAFF. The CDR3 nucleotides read TGTGCCAGCAGTTACGGACAGATGAACACTGAAGCTTTCTTT.

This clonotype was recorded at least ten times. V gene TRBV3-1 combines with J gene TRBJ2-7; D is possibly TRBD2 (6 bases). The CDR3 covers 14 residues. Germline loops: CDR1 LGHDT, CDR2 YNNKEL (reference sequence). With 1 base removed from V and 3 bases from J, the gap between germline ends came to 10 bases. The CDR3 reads CASSQAAGNYEQYF. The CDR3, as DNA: TGTGCCAGCAGCCAAGCTGCGGGGAACTACGAGCAGTACTTC.

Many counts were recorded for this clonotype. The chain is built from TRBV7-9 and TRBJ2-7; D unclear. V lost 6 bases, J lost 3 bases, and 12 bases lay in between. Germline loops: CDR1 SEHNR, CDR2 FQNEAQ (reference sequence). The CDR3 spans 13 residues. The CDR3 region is CASRAGHFYEQYF. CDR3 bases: TGTGCCAGCAGGGCCGGGCACTTCTACGAGCAGTACTTC.

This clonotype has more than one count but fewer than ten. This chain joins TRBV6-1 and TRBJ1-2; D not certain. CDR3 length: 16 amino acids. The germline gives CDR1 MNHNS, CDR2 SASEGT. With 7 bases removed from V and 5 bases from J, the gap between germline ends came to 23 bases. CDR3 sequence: CASTTPAKPLGYGYTF. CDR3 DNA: TGTGCCAGCACTACGCCGGCGAAACCTTTGGGGTATGGCTACACCTTC.

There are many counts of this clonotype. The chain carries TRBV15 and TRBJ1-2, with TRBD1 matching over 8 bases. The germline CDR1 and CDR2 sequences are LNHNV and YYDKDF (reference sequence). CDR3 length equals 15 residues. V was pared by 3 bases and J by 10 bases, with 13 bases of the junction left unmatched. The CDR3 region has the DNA TGTGCCACCAGCAGCGATCCCCGGGACAGGTTCTTCTACACCTTC. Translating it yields CATSSDPRDRFFYTF.